This TCR beta chain derives from a study of beta chain features in type 1 diabetes. This clone was counted a few times. Its antigen is still unknown. As every portion of the isolated RNA was reverse transcribed, the sequencing read expressed TCRB transcripts. TCRdb's copy holds only in-frame clones and misses some; the assay was immunoSEQ multiplex PCR. The data hold hundreds of thousands of clones, with roughly 13% observed a single time. General observations from the study: Shorter TCRB CDR3s, moderately but significantly so, marked every one of the four CD4+ subsets in Type 1 diabetes patients. Short templates might get an advantage during PCR, and this would be equal in patients and controls.

The TCR originated in a man aged 18 to 29 with type 1 diabetes. Sequenced sample: naive CD4+ T cells from blood.

The CDR3 sequence: CSSGLAGETQYF. CDR3 coding DNA: TGCAGCTCAGGACTAGCGGGAGAGACCCAGTACTTC. The gene calls are TRBV29-1 and TRBJ2-5; 11 bases map to TRBD2. V trimming: 8 bases; J trimming: 4 bases; junction bases outside the gene matches: 3. The CDR3 spans 12 residues. Germline lookup yields CDR1 SQVTM and CDR2 ANQGSEA.